This TCR beta chain came from a study of OX40 agonist ivuxolimab in advanced cancers. Context from the whole study: Ivuxolimab, which targeted the costimulatory receptor OX40 (CD134), was an agonistic, fully human IgG2 monoclonal antibody. Of the roughly 50 dose-escalation patients, hepatocellular carcinoma was present in around 20, melanoma in some 15, renal cell carcinoma in 9 and head and neck cancer in 9. The monotherapy dose-escalation portion (N ≈ 56 patients) of the phase I ivuxolimab trial is reported in the paper. The dose-escalation cohort was almost 85% male with a mean age of roughly 60 years, ranging from 23 to 79. Prior anti-PD-1, anti-PD-L1 or anti-CTLA-4 therapy was permitted, and about two fifths of dose-escalation patients had received checkpoint inhibitors. The purpose of peripheral TCRbeta sequencing was to test whether ivuxolimab changed TCR sequence diversity and led to clonal T-cell expansion. Intravenous ivuxolimab was administered to patients every 2 weeks at six dose levels: 0.01, 0.1, 0.3, 1.5, 3 and 10 mg/kg. Partial responses were achieved by three dose-escalation patients, of whom one had hepatocellular carcinoma and two had cutaneous melanoma.

Turning to this clone: There is no known antigen for this receptor. No per-base quality is available; no much larger clone lies one base away.

Beyond this particular receptor, the publication reports: At doses of 0.1 to 3.0 mg/kg, clonal expansion of both CD4+ and CD8+ blood T cells was observed from baseline to week 6. Low levels of normalized T-cell clonal expansion were also seen in some nonresponding patients. After ivuxolimab, CD8+ T cells had more expanded clones than CD4+ T cells on average. The antigen specificity of the peripheral T cells that underwent clonal expansion was not determined. In the 0.1-3.0 mg/kg groups, partial responders had among the lowest normalized peripheral clonal expansion, particularly in CD8+ T cells.

Patients with autoimmune disease history or receiving systemic immunosuppression were excluded from the trial. Peripheral blood for TCR sequencing was drawn from every dose cohort at baseline, at cycle 4 day 1 and at cycle 7 day 1. Samples came from an open-label, multicenter, first-in-human phase I dose-escalation trial of ivuxolimab. Adults with locally advanced or metastatic melanoma, renal cell, hepatocellular, or head and neck squamous cell carcinoma were enrolled in the trial. Before TCR sequencing, CD4+ T cells and CD8+ T cells were sorted from peripheral blood as separate populations. CDR1 LNHDA and CDR2 SQIVND were looked up in the germline V gene (reference sequence). Between the V and J ends, shortened by 5 bases and 7 bases respectively, the junction contains 17 bases. The CDR3 holds 14 amino acids from the cysteine to the phenylalanine. Only CDR3 DNA remains: 42 bases, in frame from the first base.

Genomic DNA was isolated from the sorted cells so that the TCRbeta CDR3 region could be sequenced. The immunoSEQ Assay was used for sequencing of TCRbeta CDR3 regions. Entries here come from immuneACCESS through TCRdb and include only in-frame sequences with V and J called. Some clones fail to appear in such tables; in the studies checked, an unresolved V gene covers under half of the shortfall, and the cause of the remainder is unknown. This sample has tens of thousands of clones in its table, and 86% of those were observed once. The ten most abundant clones make up under 0.85% of the sample. The sample was CD4+ or CD8+ T cells sorted from blood, taken in a trial of the OX40 agonist ivuxolimab. The clonotype was recovered from an adult with an advanced solid tumor such as melanoma, head and neck, liver or kidney cancer. The sequence joins TRBV19 to TRBJ1-2; the D segment cannot be called with confidence. The CDR3 reads CASSPLARAGGYTF. Here is the DNA: TGTGCCAGTAGTCCCTTGGCCCGGGCAGGTGGCTACACCTTC.